This TCR beta chain was documented in a study of cytomegalovirus exposure and HLA in healthy donors. Study findings and constraints: The authors later found HLA-associated TCR beta chains more clonally expanded than equally common others. The authors reported that TCR beta sequences could predict HLA-A and HLA-B alleles. These predictions were accurate for most subjects in the first cohort. Cytomegalovirus-associated status was assigned to roughly 160 TCR beta chains. Later findings reportedly placed an Asian-associated ancestry cluster below the approximately 670-donor mean for N-insertions.

Germline V CDR1 and CDR2: KGHSH, LQKENI. The CDR3 spans 13 residues. Trimming cost V 6 bases and J 2 bases, with 10 bases left between them. Comment on this clone: Its antigen is currently unknown.

In the PCR, 60 Vbeta and 13 Jbeta primers were used. The assay was immunoSEQ multiplex PCR, and TCRdb's table has in-frame clones only and misses some. The data contain about 83,000 clones, about 78% of them singletons. This TCR was sampled from a man between 18 and 35 years old in good health and CMV-seropositive. The J gene is TRBJ1-2, the V gene TRBV18; D might be TRBD1 (6 bases). The specimen sequenced was PBMCs. The CDR3 sequence: CASSTDRNYGYTF. As DNA, the CDR3 is TGTGCCAGCTCTACCGACAGGAACTATGGCTACACCTTC. The variable domain in full, completed from reference TRBV18 and TRBJ1-2, reads NAGVMQNPRHLVRRRGQEARLRCSPMKGHSHVYWYRQLPEEGLKFMVYLQKENIIDESGMPKERFSAEFPKEGPSILRIQQVVRGDSAAYFCASSTDRNYGYTFGSGTRLTVV.